The clone carrying this T cell receptor beta chain was recorded many times. Its antigen is unidentified. The data are from a study of prognosis after radiotherapy for stage I lung cancer. Trimming took off 5 bases at V and 8 bases at J, with 24 bases between the two ends. The CDR3 is 16 amino acids. Germline V gene sequence: CDR1 SEHNR, CDR2 FQNEAQ (reference sequence). Study conclusions and caveats: A fall in unique TCR clone counts followed stereotactic body radiation therapy, with medians of about 10,000 versus 6,900.

Genomic DNA was the source, and TCR beta CDR3 was amplified from it by two-round multiplex PCR. First-round PCR used primers specific to each TRBV and TRBJ gene. Using its own MiXCR run on the multiplex PCR reads, TCRdb lists one record per CDR3 protein. The sample yields around 26,000 distinct CDR3 sequences, 25% to 35% seen once. This TCR was sampled from a donor over 45 with non-small cell lung cancer. V is TRBV7-9 and J is TRBJ2-5; the D call may be TRBD1 or TRBD2 (7 bases each). The material was PBMCs, obtained before or after stereotactic body radiation therapy (not recorded which). In DNA, the CDR3 is TGTGCCAGCAGCACCTCAAGGGAGGGACAGCGCCTAACCCAGTACTTC. Translating it yields CASSTSREGQRLTQYF.